This T cell receptor (beta chain) was identified during a study of T cell repertoires in ileal Crohn's disease (dated by TCRdb to between 2018 and 2021). Regarding the study in general: At the time of surgery, approximately 35% of patients were active smokers, and the median duration of disease was 7.5 to 8.5 years. Surgery was performed for a complication in all patients, with stricturing disease in roughly 61% and penetrating disease in roughly 39%. Postoperative therapy was given to about half of the patients, with thiopurines administered to about a dozen patients and anti-TNF agents administered to fewer than 20 patients. TCR repertoire analysis was performed in a few dozen Crohn's disease patients drawn from a prospective multicentre cohort. Running in parallel with the study was a multicentre cohort set up to find predictors of early endoscopic recurrence following ileocolonic resection. A Rutgeerts score higher than i0 was the definition used for endoscopic postoperative recurrence. The study sequenced about 180 mucosal samples from a few dozen patients, taken at several locations on the surgical specimen and at postoperative endoscopy.

The V end gives up 8 bases and the J end 9 bases, leaving 16 bases in the junction not matched to a gene. From the cysteine up to the phenylalanine, the CDR3 has a length of 14 residues. This entry keeps only the CDR3 DNA: 42 bases, framed from base 1. CDR1 and CDR2 were assigned from the germline V gene as SNHLY and FYNNEI. Roughly 500 nanograms of biopsy DNA per sample were submitted for commercial TCRB immunosequencing. Adaptive Biotechnology amplified the CDR3 regions from genomic DNA with a two-step multiplex PCR designed to control amplification bias. Primers for every V and J gene segment were used in the first PCR, and barcodes and Illumina adapters were added in the second PCR. An Illumina instrument was used to sequence the CDR3 libraries. On the authors' methods: The analysis drew on both the pipelines supplied by the vendor and custom analysis of the raw data in R/Bioconductor running R version 3.3.0. Clonality, ranging from 0 to 1, was calculated as the inverse of the normalised Shannon entropy of all productive clones. High-frequency clones were defined as the share of the repertoire taken up by the top 100 clones, keeping only clones that passed a 95% confidence test. The Simpson index measured repertoire diversity, and the Morisita-Horn index measured overlap between samples. TCRdb took this table from immuneACCESS and kept in-frame rearrangements with V and J called. Such tables lack part of the clones; where checked against another copy, unresolved V genes explain under half of the gap, and the rest is unexplained. The DNA was the basis for D and trimming; V, J and clone size are from that table. The sample table shows more than 25,000 clones, and around 80% are seen once. Jointly, the top ten make up around a fifth of the sample.

Adults with ileal or ileocolonic Crohn's disease for whom ileocolonic resection was indicated were considered eligible. Whole ileal mucosal biopsies were stored frozen at -80°C before DNA extraction. A TRizol-based method was used to extract genomic DNA from the frozen whole biopsies, and the DNA was quantified with a NanoDrop 2000 spectrophotometer. For this clone: Its antigen target is currently unknown. Base qualities are not at hand, and no much larger clone is one base apart.

Overall study results and their limits: Only a subgroup of patients, of unstated size, had their mucosal CD4 and CD8 T cells sorted and sequenced. Higher percentages of high-frequency clones at the time of surgery were linked to endoscopic recurrence, and every patient with clonality above 26.8% (18/57) had recurrence. Compared with non-smokers, patients who were active smokers at surgery showed a significantly higher proportion of clonal expansions (roughly 26% vs 20%, p=0.02). Compared with CD4 T cells, sorted CD8 T cells contained more high-frequency clones, which suggests that the mucosal expansions were mostly CD8.

Sequencing was done on a sample of ileal tissue. This clonotype was obtained from an adult with Crohn's disease. The receptor chain draws on TRBV2 and TRBJ2-7, and 7 junction bases match TRBD1. The CDR3: CASGTEGSSGRQYF. The nucleotide sequence is TGTGCCAGCGGGACAGAGGGTTCTTCGGGTAGGCAGTACTTC.